Following are 26 T cell receptor beta chains from one sample sequenced in a study of T cells in Graves' hyperthyroidism and ophthalmopathy. The source material, RNA transcripts, was used to amplify TCR beta CDR3 regions. First-round RT-PCR with HTBI primers amplified the TCR CDR3 region. In TCRdb, the multiplex PCR reads were re-called with MiXCR into one record per CDR3 protein. The sample yields under 300,000 distinct CDR3 sequences, roughly 15% seen once. Sequencing input: blood. The source of these receptors is a woman between 40 and 55 years old with Graves' hyperthyroidism.

The chain recombines TRBV7-6 with TRBJ2-1, with 11 bases that match TRBD2. CDR1 SGHVS and CDR2 FNYEAQ come from the germline V gene. With V trimmed by 1 base and J by 7 bases, 3 bases remained unmatched. This CDR3 has 15 residues. The CDR3 bases are TGTGCCAGCAGCTTAGTTGCTAGCGGGAGGAATGAGCAGTTCTTC. Translated: CASSLVASGRNEQFF. Drawing the rest from reference TRBV7-6 and TRBJ2-1, the complete variable domain is GAGVSQSPRYKVTKRGQDVALRCDPISGHVSLYWYRQALGQGPEFLTYFNYEAQQDKSGLPNDRFSAERPEGSISTLTIQRTEQRDSAMYRCASSLVASGRNEQFFGPGTRLTVL.

There are a few counts of this clonotype. The chain carries TRBV6-1 and TRBJ2-7, with 7 bases identical to TRBD1. The CDR3 contains 14 residues. Trimming removed 6 bases from V and 5 bases from J; junction bases left unmatched: 10. Germline CDR1 is MNHNS and CDR2 is SASEGT. CDR3 region: CASRRRDSANEQYF. CDR3 bases: TGTGCCAGCAGACGCCGGGACAGCGCAAACGAGCAGTACTTC.

In its sample, this clonotype was seen many times. The chain is built from TRBV24-1 and TRBJ2-1; maybe TRBD2 (6 bases). The germline V and J ends were trimmed by 9 bases and 7 bases, with 15 bases remaining between them. The germline V gene encodes CDR1 KGHDR and CDR2 SFDVKD. This CDR3 has 13 amino acids. CDR3 residues: CATSQIGGNEQFF. In DNA form, the CDR3 reads TGTGCCACCTCTCAAATAGGAGGGAATGAGCAGTTCTTC.

This sequence joins TRBV11-1 and TRBJ1-2, with 7 bases aligning to TRBD1. The CDR3 extends over 14 amino acids. Germline V lookup: CDR1 SGHAT, CDR2 FQDESV (reference sequence). The J segment lost 6 bases and the V segment lost 5 bases, leaving 9 bases of the junction unmatched. The CDR3 coding sequence is TGTGCCAGCAGCCCAGCCGACAGGGCCGATGGCTACACCTTC. As protein: CASSPADRADGYTF.

The rearrangement joins TRBV7-8 to TRBJ2-1; TRBD1 might be the D (6 bases). The CDR3 runs to 12 residues. The V end lost 10 bases, the J end lost 8 bases, and 15 bases lay between the germline ends. CDR1 and CDR2 from the germline V gene are SGHVS and FQNEAQ. DNA of the CDR3: TGTGCCATACAACAGGGCCGCCATGAGCAGTTCTTC. Amino acid sequence: CAIQQGRHEQFF.

This clonotype was observed a handful of times. The rearrangement links TRBV6-1 to TRBJ2-7; TRBD1 matches 8 bases. The ends lost 10 bases at V and 4 bases at J; junction bases unmatched: 12. Germline lookup yields CDR1 MNHNS and CDR2 SASEGT. The length of the CDR3 is 14 residues. This CDR3 is CATLPMDRVYEQYF. In nucleotides, the CDR3 is TGTGCCACCTTGCCGATGGACAGGGTATACGAGCAGTACTTC.

This chain joins TRBV13 and TRBJ2-7; D may match TRBD1 or TRBD2 (5 bases each). V was pared by 8 bases and J by 5 bases, with 16 bases between. Germline loops: CDR1 PRHDT, CDR2 FYEKMQ (reference sequence). The CDR3 has 13 amino acids. The CDR3 is CASGYGTTDEQYF. The CDR3 nucleotides are TGTGCCAGCGGCTACGGGACGACCGACGAGCAGTACTTC.

This clonotype was recorded many times. The V and J genes are TRBV6-1 and TRBJ1-5; TRBD1 is a possible D gene (6 bases). The germline CDR1 and CDR2 sequences are MNHNS and SASEGT. The CDR3 loop spans 15 amino acids. V was shortened by 3 bases and J by 2 bases, with 11 bases between the two germline ends. CDR3 nucleotides: TGTGCCAGCAGTGACTTCAGGGGCGGCAATCAGCCCCAGCATTTT. Protein sequence: CASSDFRGGNQPQHF.

The V and J genes are TRBV9 and TRBJ2-1; 14 bases fit TRBD2. CDR1 and CDR2 from the germline V gene are SGDLS and YYNGEE. V dropped 2 bases and J dropped 7; count of bases not matched to a gene: 5. This CDR3 spans 16 amino acids. The CDR3 DNA follows: TGTGCCAGCAGCGTGGGGACTAGCGGGAGTGGAAATGAGCAGTTCTTC. Protein product: CASSVGTSGSGNEQFF. Supplemented by reference TRBV9 and TRBJ2-1, the full variable domain reads DSGVTQTPKHLITATGQRVTLRCSPRSGDLSVYWYQQSLDQGLQFLIQYYNGEERAKGNILERFSAQQFPDLHSELNLSSLELGDSALYFCASSVGTSGSGNEQFFGPGTRLTVL.

This clonotype appeared a few times. The chain employs TRBV6-2 or TRBV6-3 and TRBJ2-2; a weak D match, TRBD2 (5 bases). Between the trimmed V and J ends, which lost 5 bases and 6 bases, there was a span of 16 bases. Germline lookup yields CDR1 MNHEY and CDR2 SVGEGT. The CDR3 covers 15 residues. The CDR3 sequence: CASSRGGLSPGELFF. Written as DNA, the CDR3 is TGTGCCAGCAGTCGCGGAGGCCTCTCACCCGGGGAGCTGTTTTTT.

This clonotype showed up many times. The V gene is TRBV11-3, the J gene TRBJ2-3, with TRBD2 identical over 8 bases. This CDR3 region has 15 residues. Germline CDR1 and CDR2: SGHNT and YENEEA. After removal of 3 bases from V and 2 bases from J, the junction contained 4 bases not matched to a gene. CDR3 in DNA: TGTGCCAGCAGCTTTGTAGCGGGAATCACAGATACGCAGTATTTT. Translated: CASSFVAGITDTQYF.

The rearrangement links TRBV2 to TRBJ1-5, with D possibly TRBD1 on 6 matching bases. The germline gives CDR1 SNHLY, CDR2 FYNNEI. V was clipped by 4 bases and J by 4 bases, with 11 bases between them. The CDR3 runs to 14 residues. CDR3 sequence (DNA): TGTGCCAGCAGTGCGGAAGGGGGGAATCAGCCCCAGCATTTT. As protein: CASSAEGGNQPQHF.

This clonotype was found many times. The V call is TRBV7-9, the J call TRBJ2-7; no definite D call. Per the germline V gene, CDR1 is SEHNR and CDR2 is FQNEAQ (reference sequence). CDR3 length equals 13 residues. Deletions cut 5 bases from V and 8 bases from J, with 16 bases between. For the CDR3, the DNA is TGTGCCAGCAGCCCCCTAGGTTTAGGCCAGCAGTACTTC. It yields the protein CASSPLGLGQQYF.

The table lists this clonotype with a few counts. The chain recombines TRBV15 with TRBJ2-2; D unresolved. The germline V and J ends were trimmed by 0 bases and 0 bases, with 11 bases remaining between them. The CDR3 covers 17 residues. CDR1 and CDR2 (germline): LNHNV, YYDKDF (reference sequence). CDR3 in amino acids: CATSRDKAIANTGELFF. CDR3 nucleotide sequence: TGTGCCACCAGCAGAGATAAGGCCATAGCGAACACCGGGGAGCTGTTTTTT.

The J gene is TRBJ2-5, the V gene TRBV7-9; 8 bases agree with TRBD2. This CDR3 has 16 residues. The germline CDR1 and CDR2 sequences are SEHNR and FQNEAQ (reference sequence). Germline trimming cut 5 bases from V and 4 bases from J; bases unmatched to any gene: 12. The CDR3 sequence is CASSPLSTSARETQYF. The CDR3 nucleotides read TGTGCCAGCAGCCCCTTATCGACTAGCGCGAGAGAGACCCAGTACTTC.

There are many counts of this clonotype. CDR3 residues: CASSPLGGGAYEQYF. The CDR3 bases are TGTGCCAGCAGTCCTCTAGGTGGGGGAGCCTACGAGCAGTACTTC. This sequence joins TRBV28 and TRBJ2-7; D may be TRBD1 or TRBD2 (5 bases each). The CDR3 sequence is 15 residues long. Per the germline V gene, CDR1 is MDHEN and CDR2 is SYDVKM. The V end was cut by 5 bases, the J end by 2 bases, with 16 bases between.

This clonotype was detected many times. This chain connects TRBV6-1 to TRBJ2-7, with 10 bases matching TRBD2. J lost 6 bases, V lost 1 base, and 6 bases had no gene match. The CDR3 sequence is 15 residues long. CDR1 MNHNS and CDR2 SASEGT come from the germline V gene. Written as DNA, the CDR3 is TGTGCCAGCAGTGAAGAAGTAGCGGGAGGAGGCGAGCAGTACTTC. Translated: CASSEEVAGGGEQYF.

This clonotype has ten or more counts. The chain carries TRBV11-2 and TRBJ2-1; 11 nucleotides match TRBD2. CDR1 is SGHAT and CDR2 is FQNNGV in the germline V gene. Losses at the gene ends were 5 bases for V and 9 bases for J; bases not matched to a gene: 12. This CDR3 contains 16 residues. CDR3: CASSKDLAGGSIEQFF. Written as DNA, the CDR3 is TGTGCCAGCAGCAAAGACCTAGCGGGAGGAAGTATTGAGCAGTTCTTC.

This clonotype was recorded many times. J is TRBJ2-5 and V is TRBV7-2; D is tentatively TRBD1 or TRBD2 (6 bases each). Deletions cut 5 bases from V and 4 bases from J, with 17 bases between. CDR1 and CDR2 from the germline V gene are SGHTA and FQGNSA. This CDR3 contains 15 residues. CDR3 in DNA: TGTGCCAGCAGCCGTAGGGGGGCAGGGTCAGAGACCCAGTACTTC. Encoded protein: CASSRRGAGSETQYF.

The CDR3 bases are TGTGCCACCAGTGATTTTCGACAGGGGCTAGAAGGGACCCAGTACTTC. This sequence encodes CATSDFRQGLEGTQYF. The gene calls are TRBV24-1 and TRBJ2-5; TRBD1 aligns across 8 bases. This CDR3 spans 16 amino acids. Per germline, CDR1 KGHDR and CDR2 SFDVKD. The trim removed 1 base at V and 7 bases at J, leaving 10 bases unmatched.

This clonotype was observed at least ten times. V usage is TRBV6-2 or TRBV6-3 and J usage is TRBJ2-1; 7 nucleotides agree with TRBD1. V dropped 7 bases and J dropped 6; count of bases not matched to a gene: 9. Looked up from germline, CDR1 is MNHEY and CDR2 is SVGEGT. The CDR3 sequence is 14 residues long. DNA of the CDR3: TGTGCCAGCACTAGGGGGCCCCGAGTCAATGAGCAGTTCTTC. This sequence encodes CASTRGPRVNEQFF.

The table lists this clonotype with many counts. The V call is TRBV3-1, the J call TRBJ1-2; 7 nucleotides match TRBD1. CDR1 and CDR2 from the germline V gene are LGHDT and YNNKEL (reference sequence). The J segment lost 0 bases and the V segment lost 7 bases, leaving 5 bases of the junction unmatched. The CDR3 has 14 residues. CDR3 residues: CASTSGQTNYGYTF. CDR3 DNA: TGTGCCAGCACCTCGGGACAGACTAACTATGGCTACACCTTC.

In regard to this clonotype: The junction shows a germline mismatch at one end, possibly a read error. The chain recombines TRBV20-1 with TRBJ1-2; possible D gene TRBD1, 5 bases. The CDR3 runs 12 residues. CDR1 and CDR2 from the germline V gene are DFQATT and SNEGSKA (reference sequence). CDR3 in amino acids: CSAKGWDYGYAF. As DNA, the CDR3 is TGCAGTGCTAAGGGGTGGGACTATGGCTACGCCTTC.

A few counts support this clonotype. The chain joins TRBV5-4 to TRBJ1-1; D is unclear. This CDR3 contains 15 residues. Germline V gene data show CDR1 as SGHNT and CDR2 as YYREEE (reference sequence). Trimming shortened V by 4 bases and J by 6 bases, and 19 bases separated the two germline ends. CDR3: CASSPTVTDQAEAFF. The DNA of the CDR3 is TGTGCCAGCAGCCCGACCGTGACGGACCAGGCTGAAGCTTTCTTT.

The sample holds many counts of this clonotype. The CDR3 DNA reads TGTGCCAGCAGCTTCGGTGCTGGCACAGATACGCAGTATTTT. This sequence encodes CASSFGAGTDTQYF. The rearrangement uses TRBV7-3 and TRBJ2-3, with D uncertain. This CDR3 comprises 14 residues. Trimming shortened V by 3 bases and J by 1 base, and 8 bases separated the two germline ends. Germline V gene lookup returns CDR1 SGHTA and CDR2 FQGTGA.

This clonotype was recorded a few times. The J gene is TRBJ2-7, the V gene TRBV12-3 or TRBV12-4; D possibly corresponds to TRBD2 (7 bases). V gave up 6 bases and J gave up 4 bases, with 37 bases separating them. This CDR3 spans 21 amino acids. The CDR3 DNA follows: TGTGCCAGCAGCCGATGGCTGCAGCGGGATTTGGTTGGGGGCGGGGCTTACGAGCAGTACTTC. It codes for CASSRWLQRDLVGGGAYEQYF.